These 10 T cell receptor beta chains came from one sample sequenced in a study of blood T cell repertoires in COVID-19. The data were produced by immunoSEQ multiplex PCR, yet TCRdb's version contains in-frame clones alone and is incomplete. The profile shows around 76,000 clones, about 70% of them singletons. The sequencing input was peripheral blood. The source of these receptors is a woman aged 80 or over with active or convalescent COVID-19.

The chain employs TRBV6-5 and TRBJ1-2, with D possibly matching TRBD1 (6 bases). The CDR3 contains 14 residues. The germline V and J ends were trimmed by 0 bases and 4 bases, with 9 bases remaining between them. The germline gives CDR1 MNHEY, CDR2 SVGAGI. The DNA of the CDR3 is TGTGCCAGCAGTTACTCCGGACAGCTCTATGGCTACACCTTC. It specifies CASSYSGQLYGYTF.

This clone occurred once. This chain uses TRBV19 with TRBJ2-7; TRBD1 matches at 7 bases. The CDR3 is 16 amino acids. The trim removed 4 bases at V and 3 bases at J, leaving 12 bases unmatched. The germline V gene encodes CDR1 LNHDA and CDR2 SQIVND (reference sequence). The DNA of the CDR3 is TGTGCCAGTAGTAACGTTCCGGGACAGTTGATCTACGAGCAGTACTTC. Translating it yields CASSNVPGQLIYEQYF.

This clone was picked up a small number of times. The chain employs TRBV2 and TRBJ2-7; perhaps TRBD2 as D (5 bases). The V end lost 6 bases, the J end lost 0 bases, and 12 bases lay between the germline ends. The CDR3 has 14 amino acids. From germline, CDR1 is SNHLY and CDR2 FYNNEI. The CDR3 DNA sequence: TGTGCCAGCAGGACGGACTCGCACTCCTACGAGCAGTACTTC. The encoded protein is CASRTDSHSYEQYF.

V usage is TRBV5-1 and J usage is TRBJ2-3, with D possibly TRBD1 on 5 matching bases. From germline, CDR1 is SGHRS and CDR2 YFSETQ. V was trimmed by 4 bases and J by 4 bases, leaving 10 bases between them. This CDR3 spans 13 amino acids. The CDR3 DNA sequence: TGCGCCAGCAGCCTCACAGGCCCAGATACGCAGTATTTT. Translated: CASSLTGPDTQYF.

As DNA, the CDR3 is TGCGCCAGCAGCTCGACTAGCGCGGTCACAGATACGCAGTATTTT. This gives the protein CASSSTSAVTDTQYF. The chain employs TRBV5-1 and TRBJ2-3; 8 nucleotides agree with TRBD2. There are 15 residues in the CDR3. Per germline, CDR1 SGHRS and CDR2 YFSETQ. The trim removed 3 bases at V and 2 bases at J, leaving 5 bases unmatched.

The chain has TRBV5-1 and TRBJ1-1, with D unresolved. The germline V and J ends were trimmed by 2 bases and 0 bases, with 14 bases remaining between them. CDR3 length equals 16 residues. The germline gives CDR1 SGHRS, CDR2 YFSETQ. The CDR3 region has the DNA TGCGCCAGCAGCTTTGCGGCTTCGGAGATGAACACTGAAGCTTTCTTT. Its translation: CASSFAASEMNTEAFF.

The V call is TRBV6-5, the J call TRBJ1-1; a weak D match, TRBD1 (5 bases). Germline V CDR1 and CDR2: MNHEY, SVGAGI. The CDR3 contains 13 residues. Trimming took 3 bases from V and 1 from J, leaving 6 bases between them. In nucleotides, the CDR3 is TGTGCCAGCAGTTATGACAGGAACACTGAAGCTTTCTTT. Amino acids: CASSYDRNTEAFF.

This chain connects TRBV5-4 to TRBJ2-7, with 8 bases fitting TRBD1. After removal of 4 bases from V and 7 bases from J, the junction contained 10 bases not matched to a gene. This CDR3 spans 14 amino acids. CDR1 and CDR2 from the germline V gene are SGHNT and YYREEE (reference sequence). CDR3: CASSRRDRIAEQYF. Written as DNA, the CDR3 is TGTGCCAGCAGCCGAAGGGACAGGATAGCTGAGCAGTACTTC.

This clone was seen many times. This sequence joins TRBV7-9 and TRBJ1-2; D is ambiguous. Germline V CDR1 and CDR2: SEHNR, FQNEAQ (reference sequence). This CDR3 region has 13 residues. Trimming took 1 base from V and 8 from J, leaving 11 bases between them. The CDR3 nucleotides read TGTGCCAGCAGCTTAGGAGAGTACGCAGGCTACACCTTC. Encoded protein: CASSLGEYAGYTF.

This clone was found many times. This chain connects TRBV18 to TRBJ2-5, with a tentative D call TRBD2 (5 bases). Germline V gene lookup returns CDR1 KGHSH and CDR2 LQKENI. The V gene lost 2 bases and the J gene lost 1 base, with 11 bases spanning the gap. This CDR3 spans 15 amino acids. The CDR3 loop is CASSPDPGSQETQYF. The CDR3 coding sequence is TGTGCCAGCTCACCAGACCCTGGGAGCCAAGAGACCCAGTACTTC.